This T cell receptor beta chain was sequenced during a study of T cells in Graves' hyperthyroidism and ophthalmopathy. The TCR beta CDR3 regions underwent amplification using RNA transcripts as the source. First-round RT-PCR targeting the TCR CDR3 was performed with the HTBI primer set. TCRdb reprocessed the multiplex PCR reads with MiXCR, giving one entry per CDR3 protein. The sample yields around 600,000 distinct CDR3 sequences, approximately 15% seen once. In its sample, this clonotype was seen a few times. V lost 6 bases, J lost 8 bases, and 18 bases lay in between. Per germline, CDR1 KGHDR and CDR2 SFDVKD. This CDR3 has 15 amino acids.

The chain couples TRBV24-1 to TRBJ1-4; no firm D call. The receptor was isolated from a woman between 40 and 55 years old with Graves' ophthalmopathy. What was sequenced was blood. DNA of the CDR3: TGTGCCACCAGTCCAAAGACACCACGGCGGGAAAAACTGTTTTTT. Its translation is CATSPKTPRREKLFF.